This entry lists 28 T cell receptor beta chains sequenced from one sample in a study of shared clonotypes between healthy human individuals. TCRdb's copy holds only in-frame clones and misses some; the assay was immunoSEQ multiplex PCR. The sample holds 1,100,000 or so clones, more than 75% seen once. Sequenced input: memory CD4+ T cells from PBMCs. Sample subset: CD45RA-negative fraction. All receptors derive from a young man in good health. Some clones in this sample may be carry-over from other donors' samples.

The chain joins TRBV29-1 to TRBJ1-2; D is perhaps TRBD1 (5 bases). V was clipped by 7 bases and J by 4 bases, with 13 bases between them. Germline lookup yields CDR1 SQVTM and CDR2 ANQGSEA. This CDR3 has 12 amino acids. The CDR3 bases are TGCAGCGCTGGGACGACGGTCTATGGCTACACCTTC. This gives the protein CSAGTTVYGYTF.

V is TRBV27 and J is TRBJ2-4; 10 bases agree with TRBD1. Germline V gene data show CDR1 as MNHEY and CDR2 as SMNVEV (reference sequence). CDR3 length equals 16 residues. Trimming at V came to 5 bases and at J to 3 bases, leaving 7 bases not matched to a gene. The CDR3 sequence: CASSPLGTGDKNIQYF. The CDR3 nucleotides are TGTGCCAGCAGTCCACTCGGGACAGGGGACAAAAACATTCAGTACTTC.

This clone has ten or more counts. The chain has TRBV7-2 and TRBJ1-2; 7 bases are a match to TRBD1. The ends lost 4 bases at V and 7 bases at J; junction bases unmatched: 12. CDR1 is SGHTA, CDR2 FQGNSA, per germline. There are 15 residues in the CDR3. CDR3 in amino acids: CASSSSQGGRVGYTF. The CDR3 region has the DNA TGTGCCAGCAGCTCGAGCCAAGGGGGCAGGGTTGGCTACACCTTC.

The CDR3 region is CASSVGSGRETQYF. CDR3 DNA sequence: TGTGCCAGCAGCGTAGGGAGCGGGAGGGAGACCCAGTACTTC. The chain couples TRBV9 to TRBJ2-5, with 9 nucleotides matching TRBD2. The CDR3 has 14 residues. V gave up 0 bases and J gave up 5 bases; unmatched junction bases: 2. CDR1 is SGDLS, CDR2 YYNGEE, per germline.

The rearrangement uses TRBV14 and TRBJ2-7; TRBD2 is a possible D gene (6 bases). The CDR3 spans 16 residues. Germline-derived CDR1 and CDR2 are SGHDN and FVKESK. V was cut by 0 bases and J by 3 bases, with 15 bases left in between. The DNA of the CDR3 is TGTGCCAGCAGCCAAGATACGGCGGGAATAATCTACGAGCAGTACTTC. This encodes CASSQDTAGIIYEQYF.

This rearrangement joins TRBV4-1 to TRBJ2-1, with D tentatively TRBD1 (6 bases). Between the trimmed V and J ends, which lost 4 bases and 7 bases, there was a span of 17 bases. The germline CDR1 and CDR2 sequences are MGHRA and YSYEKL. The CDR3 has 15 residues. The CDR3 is CASSPMRTVPNEQFF. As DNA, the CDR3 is TGCGCCAGCAGCCCCATGCGGACAGTGCCGAATGAGCAGTTCTTC.

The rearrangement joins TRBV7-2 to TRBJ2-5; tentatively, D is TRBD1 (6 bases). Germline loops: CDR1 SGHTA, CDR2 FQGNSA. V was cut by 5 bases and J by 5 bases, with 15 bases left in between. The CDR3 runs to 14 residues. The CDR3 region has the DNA TGTGCCAGCAGCCAAAGAACAGGGTCCGAGACCCAGTACTTC. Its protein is CASSQRTGSETQYF.

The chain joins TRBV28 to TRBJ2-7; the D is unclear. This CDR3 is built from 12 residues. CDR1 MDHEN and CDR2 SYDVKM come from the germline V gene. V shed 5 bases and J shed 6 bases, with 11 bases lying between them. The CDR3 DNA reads TGTGCCAGCAGTCCACCCCGGCTCGAGCAGTACTTC. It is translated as CASSPPRLEQYF.

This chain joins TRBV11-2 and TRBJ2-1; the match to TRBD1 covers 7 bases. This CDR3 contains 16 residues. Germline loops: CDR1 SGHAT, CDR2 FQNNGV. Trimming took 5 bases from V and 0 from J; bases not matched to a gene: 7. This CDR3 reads CASSGLTGSSYNEQFF. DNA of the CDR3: TGTGCCAGCAGCGGGTTGACAGGGAGCTCCTACAATGAGCAGTTCTTC.

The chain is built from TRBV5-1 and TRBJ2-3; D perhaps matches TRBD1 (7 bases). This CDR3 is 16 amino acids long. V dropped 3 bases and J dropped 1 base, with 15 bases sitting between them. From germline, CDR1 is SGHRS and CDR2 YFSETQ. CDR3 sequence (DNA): TGCGCCAGCAGCTATCGAACAGGGGAGGGCACAGATACGCAGTATTTT. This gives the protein CASSYRTGEGTDTQYF.

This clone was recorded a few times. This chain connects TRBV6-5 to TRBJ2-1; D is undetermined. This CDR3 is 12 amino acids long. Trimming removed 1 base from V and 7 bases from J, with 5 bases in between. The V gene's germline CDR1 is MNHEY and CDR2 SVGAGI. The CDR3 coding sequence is TGTGCCAGCAGTTACTTGTTTAATGAGCAGTTCTTC. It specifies CASSYLFNEQFF.

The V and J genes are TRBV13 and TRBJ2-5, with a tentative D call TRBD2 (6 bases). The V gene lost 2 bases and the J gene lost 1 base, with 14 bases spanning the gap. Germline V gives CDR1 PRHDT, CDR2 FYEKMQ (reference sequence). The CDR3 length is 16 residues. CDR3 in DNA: TGTGCCAGCAGCTTACGGCGGGGAGTAGGCCAAGAGACCCAGTACTTC. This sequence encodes CASSLRRGVGQETQYF. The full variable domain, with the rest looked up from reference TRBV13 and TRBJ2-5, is AAGVIQSPRHLIKEKRETATLKCYPIPRHDTVYWYQQGPGQDPQFLISFYEKMQSDKGSIPDRFSAQQFSDYHSELNMSSLELGDSALYFCASSLRRGVGQETQYFGPGTRLLVL.

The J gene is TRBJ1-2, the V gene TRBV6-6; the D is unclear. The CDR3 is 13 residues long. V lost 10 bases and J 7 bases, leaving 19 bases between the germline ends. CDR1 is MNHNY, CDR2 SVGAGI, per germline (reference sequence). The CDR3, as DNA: TGTGCCAACATTGGAAGGGAAGGAACTGGCTACACCTTC. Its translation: CANIGREGTGYTF.

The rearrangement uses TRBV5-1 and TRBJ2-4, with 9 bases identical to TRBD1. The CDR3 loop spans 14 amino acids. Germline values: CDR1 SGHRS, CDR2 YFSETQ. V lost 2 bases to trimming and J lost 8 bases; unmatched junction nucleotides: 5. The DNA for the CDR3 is TGCGCCAGCAGCTTAACAGGGGGCTCGGACATTCAGTACTTC. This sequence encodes CASSLTGGSDIQYF.

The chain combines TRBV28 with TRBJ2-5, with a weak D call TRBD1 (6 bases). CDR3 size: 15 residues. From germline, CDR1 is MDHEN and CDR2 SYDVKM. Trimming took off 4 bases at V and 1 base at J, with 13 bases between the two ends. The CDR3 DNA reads TGTGCCAGCAGTTGGGCAGGGGCGTCCCAAGAGACCCAGTACTTC. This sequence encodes CASSWAGASQETQYF. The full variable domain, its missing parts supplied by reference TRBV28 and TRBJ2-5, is DVKVTQSSRYLVKRTGEKVFLECVQDMDHENMFWYRQDPGLGLRLIYFSYDVKMKEKGDIPEGYSVSREKKERFSLILESASTNQTSMYLCASSWAGASQETQYFGPGTRLLVL.

In DNA, the CDR3 is TGTGCCAGCAGCTTGGGCCCACCTATCGGCTACACCTTC. It codes for CASSLGPPIGYTF. V usage is TRBV7-9 and J usage is TRBJ1-2; D is uncertain. CDR1 and CDR2 (germline): SEHNR, FQNEAQ (reference sequence). The CDR3 covers 13 residues. Trimming removed 3 bases from V and 8 bases from J, with 13 bases in between.

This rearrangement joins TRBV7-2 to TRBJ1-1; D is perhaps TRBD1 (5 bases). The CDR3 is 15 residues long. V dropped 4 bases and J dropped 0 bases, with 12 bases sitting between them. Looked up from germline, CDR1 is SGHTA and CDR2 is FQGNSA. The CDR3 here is CASSSQGAMNTEAFF. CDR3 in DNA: TGTGCCAGCAGCTCTCAGGGAGCGATGAACACTGAAGCTTTCTTT.

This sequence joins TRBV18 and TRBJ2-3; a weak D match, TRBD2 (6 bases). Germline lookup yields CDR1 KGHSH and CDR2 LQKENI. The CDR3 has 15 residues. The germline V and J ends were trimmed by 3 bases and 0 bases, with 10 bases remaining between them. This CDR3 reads CASSPGGRSTDTQYF. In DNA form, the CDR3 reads TGTGCCAGCTCACCGGGGGGACGTAGCACAGATACGCAGTATTTT.

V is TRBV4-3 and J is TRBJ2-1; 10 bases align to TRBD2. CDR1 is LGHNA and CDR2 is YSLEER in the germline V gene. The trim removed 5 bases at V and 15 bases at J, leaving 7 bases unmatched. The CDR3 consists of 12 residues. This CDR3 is CASSSLAGDLFF. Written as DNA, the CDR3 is TGCGCCAGCAGCTCCCTAGCGGGAGATCTGTTCTTC.

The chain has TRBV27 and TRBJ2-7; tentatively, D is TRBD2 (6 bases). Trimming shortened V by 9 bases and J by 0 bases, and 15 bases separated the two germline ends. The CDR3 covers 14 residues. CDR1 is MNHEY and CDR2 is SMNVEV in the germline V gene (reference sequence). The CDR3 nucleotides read TGTGCCAGTAGTACTAGCTGGATCTCCTACGAGCAGTACTTC. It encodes CASSTSWISYEQYF.

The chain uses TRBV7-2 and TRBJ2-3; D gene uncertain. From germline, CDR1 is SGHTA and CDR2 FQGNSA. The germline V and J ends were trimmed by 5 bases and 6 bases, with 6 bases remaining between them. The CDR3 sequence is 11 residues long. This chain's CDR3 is CASSVRDTQYF. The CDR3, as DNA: TGTGCCAGCAGCGTCCGGGATACGCAGTATTTT.

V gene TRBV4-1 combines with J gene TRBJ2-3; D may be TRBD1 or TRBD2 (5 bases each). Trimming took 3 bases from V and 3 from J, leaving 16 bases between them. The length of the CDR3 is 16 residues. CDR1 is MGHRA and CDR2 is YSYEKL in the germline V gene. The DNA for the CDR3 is TGCGCCAGCAGCCATCTGGGGGTCGAGATTACAGATACGCAGTATTTT. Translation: CASSHLGVEITDTQYF.

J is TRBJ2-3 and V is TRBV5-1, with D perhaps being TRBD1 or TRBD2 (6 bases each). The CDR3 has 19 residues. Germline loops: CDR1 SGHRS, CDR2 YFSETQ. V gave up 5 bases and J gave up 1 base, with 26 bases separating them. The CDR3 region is CASRPTGASTYVRTDTQYF. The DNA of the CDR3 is TGCGCCAGCAGGCCCACGGGGGCGTCGACCTACGTTCGCACAGATACGCAGTATTTT.

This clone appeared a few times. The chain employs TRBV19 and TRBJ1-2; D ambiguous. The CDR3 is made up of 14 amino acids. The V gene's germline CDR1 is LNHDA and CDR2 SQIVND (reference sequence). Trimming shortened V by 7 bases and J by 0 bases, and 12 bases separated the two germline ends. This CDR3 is CASTPALTNYGYTF. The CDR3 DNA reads TGTGCCAGTACTCCAGCGCTAACTAACTATGGCTACACCTTC.

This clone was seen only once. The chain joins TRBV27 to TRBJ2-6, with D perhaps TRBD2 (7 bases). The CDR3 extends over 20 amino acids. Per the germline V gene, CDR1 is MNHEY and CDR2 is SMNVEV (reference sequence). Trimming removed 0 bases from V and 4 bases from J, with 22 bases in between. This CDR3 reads CASSLSSWGGQSTGANVLTF. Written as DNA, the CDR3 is TGTGCCAGCAGTTTATCGTCTTGGGGGGGACAAAGCACCGGGGCCAACGTCCTGACTTTC.

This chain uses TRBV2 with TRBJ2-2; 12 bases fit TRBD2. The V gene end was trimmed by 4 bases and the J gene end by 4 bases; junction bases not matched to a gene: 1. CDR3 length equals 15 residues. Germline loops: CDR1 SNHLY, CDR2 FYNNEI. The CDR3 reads CASSGTSGTTGELFF. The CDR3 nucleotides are TGTGCCAGCAGTGGGACTAGCGGGACCACCGGGGAGCTGTTTTTT.

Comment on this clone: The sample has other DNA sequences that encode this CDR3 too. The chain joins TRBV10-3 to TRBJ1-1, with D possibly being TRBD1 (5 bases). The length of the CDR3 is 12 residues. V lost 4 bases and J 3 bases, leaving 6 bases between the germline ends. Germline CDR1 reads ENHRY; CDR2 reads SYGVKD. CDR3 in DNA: TGTGCCATCAGTGTGGGGGACACTGAAGCTTTCTTT. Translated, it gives CAISVGDTEAFF.

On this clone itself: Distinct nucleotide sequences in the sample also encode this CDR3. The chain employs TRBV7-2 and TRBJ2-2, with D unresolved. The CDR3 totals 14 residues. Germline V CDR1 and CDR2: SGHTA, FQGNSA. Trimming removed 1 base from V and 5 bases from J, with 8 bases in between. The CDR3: CASSLGPGTGELFF. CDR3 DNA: TGTGCCAGCAGCTTAGGTCCGGGTACCGGGGAGCTGTTTTTT.